Listed here is a single T cell receptor (beta chain). This clone was seen a few times. The clone's antigen remains unknown. Qualities for individual bases were not recorded, and no much larger clone is one base off. The sample belongs to a study of cytomegalovirus exposure and HLA in healthy donors (dated by TCRdb to the late 2010s). Some background on the complete study: An earlier analysis of about 530 of the donors reported over 250 Gb of sequence data and 95 million to 120 million unique TCR beta sequences obtained from some 170 million T cells. An early release covering some 640 HLA-typed donors comprised 300 to 350 gigabases of sequencing data and tens of millions of unique TCR sequences. Of the 300 to 500 genotyped donors, 75% to 85% were placed in the genetic ancestry cluster associated with self-reported Caucasian donors. The study aimed to test whether signatures of past pathogen exposure could be identified by cataloging public T cell receptors. The T cell repertoires of around 670 subjects were profiled by immunosequencing and related to cytomegalovirus serostatus. In addition to the first cohort of roughly 700 subjects, a separate validation cohort of around 110 different subjects was used. The study combined high-throughput TCR immunosequencing, statistical association of individual TCRs with disease status, and machine learning to predict cytomegalovirus infection status. A later analysis re-examined previously published TCR beta repertoires from around 670 donors and added high-resolution HLA genotyping to investigate patterns of TCR occurrence. Rather than using new phenotypic data, the later analysis identified candidate immune exposures from TCR beta sequences and from how often those sequences occurred across donors. To decide whether each TCR beta V gene segment behaved as functional or pseudogenic, an earlier analysis of 587 of the donors relied on high-throughput TCR beta sequencing. Donor age, sex, ethnicity and CMV serostatus were collected together with the repertoire data. A later genetic analysis took genome-wide SNP genotypes for about three fifths of the roughly 700 donors and used that subset as a discovery cohort. Every repertoire in the discovery cohort had been generated on one and the same sequencing platform. HLA typing included class I and class II loci at four-digit resolution. The number of typed donors differed by locus: 629-630 for A, B, C, DRB1 and DQB1; 500 to 550 for DQA1; approximately 600 for DPA1; and some 430 for DPB1. Four to six DR-DQ haplotypes were handled as single units for association and clustering, since linkage in the cohort was strong. Among some 410 genotyped donors of the cohort, an average of approximately 240,000 unique TCR beta nucleotide sequences was sequenced per donor, of which 15% to 20% were non-productive.

General conclusions and limits of the study: V-gene and J-gene trimming of TCR beta chains was associated with a missense DCLRE1C variant in a later genetic analysis, and the association was replicated in an independent cohort. When HLA alleles, especially DR and DQ, strongly co-occurred, TCR associations were difficult to assign to individual alleles. According to a later analysis, parvovirus B19, influenza, CMV and Epstein-Barr virus appeared linked to several top co-occurrence clusters. A later analysis found that HLA-associated TCR beta chains were more clonally expanded and had lower generation probabilities than equally common non-associated chains. The study gave a list of 150 to 200 TCR beta chains associated with cytomegalovirus. Most CMV-associated TCR beta chains appeared to be HLA-restricted in a later analysis, and the HLA associations seemed to be driven largely by CMV exposure. In an earlier analysis of some 550 of the donors, most TCR beta V segments were observed in productive rearrangements about 90% or about 30% of the time, broadly matching IMGT annotations. A group of highly shared sequence variants was considered likely to be a technical artifact of the sequencing pipeline. For the cohort, immune exposure information was limited to CMV serostatus. The cohort was sequenced for TCR beta chains only, and without alpha or paired-chain data the features that could be detected were limited. The presence/absence analyses assumed that sequencing depth was roughly uniform across donors, and that assumption may not be true. Linkage disequilibrium might explain the correlated functional status among segregating V segments, but an unknown experimental factor could not be ruled out. A further reported finding was that TCR beta sequences accurately predicted the HLA-A and HLA-B alleles for most subjects in the first cohort. It was suggested by the authors that the approach could potentially be generalized to other disease states and immunological phenotypes. Some IMGT-functional V segments, including TRBV6-2 and TRBV6-3, could not be distinguished by the 87-base-pair reads and were therefore excluded. Most TCR sequences were seen in very few donors, while some public TCRs were found in many individuals. In both the original and validation cohorts, the classifier was reported to diagnose cytomegalovirus status with high specificity and sensitivity. Because HLA typing was missing for some donors at each locus, association tests included only the typed subset. In a later analysis, over 15,000 TCR beta sequences were associated with specific HLA alleles at a false discovery rate of 0.05. The earlier analysis of almost 600 of the donors excluded seventeen rarely observed V segments, including chromosome 9 orphons, because counts were too low. A later analysis found that TCR association rates varied across HLA loci, with DRB1 alleles showing the most associated TCRs and HLA-C alleles the fewest. Compared with the roughly 600-donor mean, donors in an Asian-associated ancestry cluster had fewer N-insertions in productive TCRs, according to a later genetic analysis. Three of the identified cytomegalovirus-associated TCR beta chains were confirmed in vitro to be specific for cytomegalovirus antigens.

Library preparation employed the immunoSEQ multiplex PCR assay. A mixture of 60 forward primers for TCR Vbeta segments and 13 reverse primers for TCR Jbeta segments was used in the multiplex PCR. The CDR3 region of rearranged TCR beta genes was amplified from genomic DNA by a multiplex PCR assay. The amplified TCR beta libraries were sequenced on the Illumina HiSeq System as 87-base-pair reads. Concerning the study's data processing: Across the 600 to 700 repertoires, a later analysis counted 80 million or so unique TCR beta chains, some 11 million of which were shared by at least two donors. A nearest-neighbor algorithm error-corrected the raw reads and collapsed the reads into unique sequences, merging closely related sequences to remove PCR and sequencing errors. Alignment of CDR3 sequences to IMGT reference sequences was used to assign V, D and J gene segments. For a sequence to be retained, a match of at least six nucleotides was required to both a V gene segment and a J gene segment. Rearrangements were classified as productive when the CDR3 lacked stop codons and remained in frame with V and J, and all other rearrangements were classified as non-productive. CDR3 was defined by IMGT convention, running from the second conserved V-encoded cysteine to the conserved J-encoded phenylalanine. The earlier analysis of 500 to 600 of the donors excluded sequences that lacked an unambiguous match to a single V gene segment. In an earlier analysis of more than 500 of the donors, a V segment was called functional when productive rearrangements were above 56.7%, and segregating when the standard deviation between donors exceeded 5%. To diagnose cytomegalovirus status from the catalog of TCR beta chain sequences, a statistical classification framework was built. A later analysis assigned V and J genes by comparing TCR nucleotide sequences with IMGT/GENE-DB human TR gene sequences. Using the TCRdist pipeline, a later analysis assigned CDR3 sequences along with most-parsimonious VDJ recombination scenarios. In a later analysis, each TCR beta chain was defined by its CDR3 amino acid sequence together with its V-gene family, and reads lacking a unique V-gene family were excluded. A later analysis removed over 500 highly shared, low-generation-probability nucleotide sequences to deal with suspected cross-contamination and a sequencing artifact. In a later analysis, a clonal expansion index for each public chain was calculated from normalized within-repertoire ranks of inferred template counts. In a later analysis, generation probabilities were computed using a VDJ recombination model fitted to out-of-frame rearrangements, and the results were checked against IGoR. In a later analysis, hypergeometric tests were used to score TCR-TCR, TCR-HLA and TCR-CMV co-occurrence, with a repertoire-size bias correction applied to TCR pairs. A later analysis estimated false discovery rates by permuting HLA or CMV assignments 20 times. In a later analysis, co-occurring TCRs were grouped using DBSCAN, with TCRdist sequence similarity added in when clustering inside HLA-allele-positive subsets. Co-occurrence clustering excluded repertoires with fewer than 30,000 or more than 120,000 public chains, plus five with anomalous nucleotide sharing. In its TCRdb copy, this immuneACCESS table keeps in-frame sequences only and misses some clones. Where compared with another copy, unresolved V genes explain less than half of these, and the others have no known cause. From that table come the V and J calls and clone size; the DNA was used to work out D and trimming. Across this sample there are some 150,000 clones, with 80% to 90% seen only once. Of the sample, around 0.8% falls within the top ten clones.

The cohort comprised around 700 healthy bone marrow donors. All cohort members were sampled while nominally healthy, although unrecorded immune exposures were likely present. The donor was CMV seronegative and belonged to the group of 352 seronegative cohort members. A peripheral blood sample was collected from each donor, and TCR beta sequencing was performed on peripheral blood mononuclear cells. Genomic DNA extraction from the blood cell samples was performed with the Qiagen DNeasy Blood Extraction Kit. Measured from the cysteine to the phenylalanine, the CDR3 is 15 residues long. Only the CDR3 part of the read is kept: 45 bases, read in frame from the first base. The trim is 2 bases for V and 5 bases for J, with a gap of 16 bases between the germline ends. CDR1 and CDR2 are read off the germline V gene as MNHGY and SVAAGI.

This sequence uses TRBV6-9 and TRBJ2-7; TRBD1 might be the D gene, on 5 matching bases. Sequencing input: PBMCs. The clonotype was recovered from a woman aged 18-29 years in good health and CMV-seronegative. The CDR3 region reads CASSYATVFIDEQYF. The nucleotide sequence reads TGTGCCAGCAGTTATGCGACAGTATTTATTGACGAGCAGTACTTC.